The clone carrying this T cell receptor beta chain was counted once. Its antigen remains unknown. The data are from a study of blood T cells in healthy people across ages. Broader study findings: The unsorted PBMCs prevented any conclusive comparison of naive versus antigen-experienced cells.

Through a sample-barcoded 5' primer and a J-beta primer mix, a second PCR was run for roughly 6 to 11 cycles. Each cDNA molecule, via a template-switch adaptor with 12 random nucleotides, was tagged. TCRdb passed the 5' RACE reads through MiXCR, listing each CDR3 protein once. This repertoire shows about 970,000 distinct CDR3 sequences, roughly half found once; its top ten account for about a fifth. The length of the CDR3 is 20 residues. V lost 0 bases to trimming and J lost 3 bases; unmatched junction nucleotides: 16. Germline CDR1 is LGHNA and CDR2 is YSLEER. Material for sequencing was blood. The chain recombines TRBV4-3 with TRBJ2-5; 10 positions match TRBD2. This receptor was identified in a woman aged 55-70 years in good health. This chain's CDR3 is CASSQESASGSLSREETQYF. The CDR3 region has the DNA TGCGCCAGCAGCCAAGAGTCGGCTAGCGGGAGTCTAAGCCGGGAAGAGACCCAGTACTTC.